This TCR beta chain was documented in a study of CD8 T cells in ankylosing spondylitis. Points from the study as a whole: Disease-associated clones were reportedly significantly overrepresented in matched ankylosing spondylitis synovial fluid. A motif of 7 or 8 highly homologous TCR beta variants was seen as apparently characteristic of ankylosing spondylitis blood.

MiXCR, run by TCRdb on the 5' RACE reads, gives a single entry per CDR3 protein. This sample carries around 150,000 distinct CDR3 sequences, under 45% of them seen once, and the ten largest clones take approximately 14%. A word on this clonotype: The antigen remains unidentified.

Germline values: CDR1 DFQATT, CDR2 SNEGSKA (reference sequence). This CDR3 region has 12 residues. The V segment lost 1 base and the J segment 5 bases; nucleotides outside the gene matches: 0. Sequences were obtained from synovial fluid, either unsorted or a sorted T cell fraction (not recorded which). This TCR was sampled from a male donor with ankylosing spondylitis. The rearrangement links TRBV20-1 to TRBJ2-7; 9 nucleotides line up with TRBD2. The CDR3 DNA follows: TGCAGTGCTAGAGGGACTAGCGACGAGCAGTACTTC. Amino acid sequence: CSARGTSDEQYF.